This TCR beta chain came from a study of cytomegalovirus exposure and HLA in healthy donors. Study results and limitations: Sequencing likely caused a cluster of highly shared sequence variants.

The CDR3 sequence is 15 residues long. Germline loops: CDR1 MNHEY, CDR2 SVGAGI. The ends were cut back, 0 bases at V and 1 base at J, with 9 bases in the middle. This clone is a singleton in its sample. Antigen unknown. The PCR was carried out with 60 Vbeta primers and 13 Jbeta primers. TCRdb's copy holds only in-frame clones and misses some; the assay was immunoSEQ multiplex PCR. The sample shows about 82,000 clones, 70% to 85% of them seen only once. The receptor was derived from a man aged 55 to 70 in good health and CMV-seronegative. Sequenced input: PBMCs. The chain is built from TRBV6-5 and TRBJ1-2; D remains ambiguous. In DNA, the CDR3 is TGTGCCAGCAGTTACTCGAACCGGGGTAACTATGGCTACACCTTC. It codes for CASSYSNRGNYGYTF.